These 12 T cell receptor beta chains were all obtained from the same sample, sequenced in a study of CD8+CD57+ T cells in acquired aplastic anemia (dated by TCRdb to the late 2010s). This sample was sequenced with an Illumina HiSeq 2000. Profiling of TCR beta VDJ combinations and CDR3 sequences used genomic DNA as the template. Using fastp trimming at Q25 and MiXCR clonotype assembly, TCRdb reanalyzed the public sequencing data and kept in-frame beta chains. Entries are consolidated by CDR3 protein sequence, retaining the most common genes and DNA. This sample holds over 150,000 distinct CDR3 sequences; 63% were observed only once. The ten largest account for about two fifths of the sample. Expansion of CD8+CD57+ cells had been shown by flow cytometry in the patients chosen for sequencing. Sequencing was carried out using sorted CD4+, CD8+, or CD8+CD57+ T cells (not recorded which) from PBMCs. The source is a human donor with aplastic anemia.

The chain employs TRBV7-3 and TRBJ1-6; weak D call: TRBD1 (5 bases). Germline V gene data show CDR1 as SGHTA and CDR2 as FQGTGA. With 9 bases removed from V and 10 bases from J, the gap between germline ends came to 19 bases. This CDR3 is 14 amino acids long. The CDR3 protein is CASNMGGSESPLHF. DNA of the CDR3: TGTGCCAGTAACATGGGGGGTAGCGAATCACCCCTCCACTTT.

The sample holds a few counts of this clonotype. The rearrangement uses TRBV7-8 and TRBJ1-6; D is possibly TRBD1 (5 bases). V was trimmed by 0 bases and J by 11 bases, leaving 5 bases between them. CDR1 is SGHVS and CDR2 is FQNEAQ in the germline V gene. The CDR3 is 12 amino acids. CDR3 sequence reads: CASSLAGAPLHF. CDR3 nucleotide sequence: TGTGCCAGCAGCTTAGCGGGGGCACCCCTCCACTTT.

This clonotype was recorded many times. The J gene is TRBJ1-2, the V gene TRBV29-1, with D possibly TRBD1 on 5 matching bases. The CDR3 covers 13 residues. V was trimmed by 3 bases and J by 0 bases, leaving 8 bases between them. The germline gives CDR1 SQVTM, CDR2 ANQGSEA. The CDR3 nucleotides read TGCAGCGTTGAGGGGCCAGCTAACTATGGCTACACCTTC. Translated, it gives CSVEGPANYGYTF.

This chain connects TRBV24-1 to TRBJ2-1, with TRBD1 identical over 9 bases. Germline CDR1 is KGHDR and CDR2 is SFDVKD. CDR3 size: 16 residues. The junction had 7 bases not matched to a gene; V was cut back by 4 bases and J by 4 bases. The CDR3 DNA is TGTGCCACCAGTGACCCAAGGACAGGGGAATACAATGAGCAGTTCTTC. It encodes CATSDPRTGEYNEQFF.

The chain is built from TRBV10-3 and TRBJ2-2; 8 bases agree with TRBD1. Germline values: CDR1 ENHRY, CDR2 SYGVKD. The CDR3 length is 16 residues. V shed 5 bases and J 5 bases; nucleotides not matched to a gene: 10. CDR3 DNA sequence: TGTGCCATCAGTAAACAGGGGACAGGAGGGACCGGGGAGCTGTTTTTT. This codes for CAISKQGTGGTGELFF.

There are many counts of this clonotype. A much larger clone lies one base from this, so it may be a read error. The chain joins TRBV19 to TRBJ2-3; no clear D gene. CDR3 size: 13 residues. Germline loops: CDR1 LNHDA, CDR2 SQIVND (reference sequence). CDR3 protein: CASSMLSLDAQYF. In DNA form, the CDR3 reads TGTGCCAGTAGTATGTTATCCTTAGATGCGCAGTATTTT.

This clonotype was observed many times. V gene TRBV5-5 combines with J gene TRBJ2-4, with 9 bases matching TRBD1. Trimming took 3 bases from V and 7 from J; bases not matched to a gene: 8. The CDR3 sequence is 15 residues long. Germline CDR1 reads SGHKS; CDR2 reads YYEKEE (reference sequence). CDR3 region: CASSSPWTGENIQYF. Here the CDR3 DNA reads TGTGCCAGCAGCTCTCCTTGGACAGGGGAGAACATTCAGTACTTC.

This chain uses TRBV19 with TRBJ1-6; 7 nucleotides agree with TRBD1. Trimming cost V 3 bases and J 9 bases; bases outside gene matches: 5. The CDR3 extends over 14 amino acids. Germline V lookup: CDR1 LNHDA, CDR2 SQIVND (reference sequence). CDR3 bases: TGTGCCAGTAGTATTACAGGGGATCTTTCACCCCTCCACTTT. It specifies CASSITGDLSPLHF. Combining the CDR3 with reference TRBV19 and TRBJ1-6 gives the whole variable domain DGGITQSPKYLFRKEGQNVTLSCEQNLNHDAMYWYRQDPGQGLRLIYYSQIVNDFQKGDIAEGYSVSREKKESFPLTVTSAQKNPTAFYLCASSITGDLSPLHFGNGTRLTVT.

In DNA form, the CDR3 reads TGTGCCAGCAGCCAAGGCACCGGGAGCGGGAAAGAGACCCAGTACTTC. It is translated as CASSQGTGSGKETQYF. This rearrangement joins TRBV4-2 to TRBJ2-5, with TRBD2 matching 7 bases. The germline V gene encodes CDR1 LGHNA and CDR2 YNFKEQ. The CDR3 extends over 16 amino acids. V shed 1 base, J shed 3 bases, and the junction held 8 bases outside the gene matches.

This clonotype appeared a few times. The chain employs TRBV7-9 and TRBJ2-7; 7 bases agree with TRBD2. V shed 4 bases and J 3 bases; nucleotides not matched to a gene: 6. Germline CDR1 SEHNR, CDR2 FQNEAQ (reference sequence). The CDR3 is 14 amino acids. DNA of the CDR3: TGTGCCAGCAGCTCCCAGGGAGGGATCTACGAGCAGTACTTC. Its protein product is CASSSQGGIYEQYF.

This clonotype has a count of ten or more. The chain combines TRBV6-1 with TRBJ2-7; 8 positions match TRBD1. Germline V gene lookup returns CDR1 MNHNS and CDR2 SASEGT. The length of the CDR3 is 14 residues. Trimming removed 8 bases from V and 1 base from J; junction bases left unmatched: 7. DNA for the CDR3: TGTGCCAGCGGGGATTACAGGGGGTCCTACGAGCAGTACTTC. The encoded protein is CASGDYRGSYEQYF.

J is TRBJ2-3 and V is TRBV7-6; D remains ambiguous. Deletions cut 5 bases from V and 1 base from J, with 7 bases between. CDR3 length: 13 amino acids. Per the germline V gene, CDR1 is SGHVS and CDR2 is FNYEAQ. This chain's CDR3 is CASSRSGTDTQYF. CDR3 nucleotides: TGTGCCAGCAGCCGCTCAGGCACAGATACGCAGTATTTT. Combining the CDR3 with reference TRBV7-6 and TRBJ2-3 gives the whole variable domain GAGVSQSPRYKVTKRGQDVALRCDPISGHVSLYWYRQALGQGPEFLTYFNYEAQQDKSGLPNDRFSAERPEGSISTLTIQRTEQRDSAMYRCASSRSGTDTQYFGPGTRLTVL.